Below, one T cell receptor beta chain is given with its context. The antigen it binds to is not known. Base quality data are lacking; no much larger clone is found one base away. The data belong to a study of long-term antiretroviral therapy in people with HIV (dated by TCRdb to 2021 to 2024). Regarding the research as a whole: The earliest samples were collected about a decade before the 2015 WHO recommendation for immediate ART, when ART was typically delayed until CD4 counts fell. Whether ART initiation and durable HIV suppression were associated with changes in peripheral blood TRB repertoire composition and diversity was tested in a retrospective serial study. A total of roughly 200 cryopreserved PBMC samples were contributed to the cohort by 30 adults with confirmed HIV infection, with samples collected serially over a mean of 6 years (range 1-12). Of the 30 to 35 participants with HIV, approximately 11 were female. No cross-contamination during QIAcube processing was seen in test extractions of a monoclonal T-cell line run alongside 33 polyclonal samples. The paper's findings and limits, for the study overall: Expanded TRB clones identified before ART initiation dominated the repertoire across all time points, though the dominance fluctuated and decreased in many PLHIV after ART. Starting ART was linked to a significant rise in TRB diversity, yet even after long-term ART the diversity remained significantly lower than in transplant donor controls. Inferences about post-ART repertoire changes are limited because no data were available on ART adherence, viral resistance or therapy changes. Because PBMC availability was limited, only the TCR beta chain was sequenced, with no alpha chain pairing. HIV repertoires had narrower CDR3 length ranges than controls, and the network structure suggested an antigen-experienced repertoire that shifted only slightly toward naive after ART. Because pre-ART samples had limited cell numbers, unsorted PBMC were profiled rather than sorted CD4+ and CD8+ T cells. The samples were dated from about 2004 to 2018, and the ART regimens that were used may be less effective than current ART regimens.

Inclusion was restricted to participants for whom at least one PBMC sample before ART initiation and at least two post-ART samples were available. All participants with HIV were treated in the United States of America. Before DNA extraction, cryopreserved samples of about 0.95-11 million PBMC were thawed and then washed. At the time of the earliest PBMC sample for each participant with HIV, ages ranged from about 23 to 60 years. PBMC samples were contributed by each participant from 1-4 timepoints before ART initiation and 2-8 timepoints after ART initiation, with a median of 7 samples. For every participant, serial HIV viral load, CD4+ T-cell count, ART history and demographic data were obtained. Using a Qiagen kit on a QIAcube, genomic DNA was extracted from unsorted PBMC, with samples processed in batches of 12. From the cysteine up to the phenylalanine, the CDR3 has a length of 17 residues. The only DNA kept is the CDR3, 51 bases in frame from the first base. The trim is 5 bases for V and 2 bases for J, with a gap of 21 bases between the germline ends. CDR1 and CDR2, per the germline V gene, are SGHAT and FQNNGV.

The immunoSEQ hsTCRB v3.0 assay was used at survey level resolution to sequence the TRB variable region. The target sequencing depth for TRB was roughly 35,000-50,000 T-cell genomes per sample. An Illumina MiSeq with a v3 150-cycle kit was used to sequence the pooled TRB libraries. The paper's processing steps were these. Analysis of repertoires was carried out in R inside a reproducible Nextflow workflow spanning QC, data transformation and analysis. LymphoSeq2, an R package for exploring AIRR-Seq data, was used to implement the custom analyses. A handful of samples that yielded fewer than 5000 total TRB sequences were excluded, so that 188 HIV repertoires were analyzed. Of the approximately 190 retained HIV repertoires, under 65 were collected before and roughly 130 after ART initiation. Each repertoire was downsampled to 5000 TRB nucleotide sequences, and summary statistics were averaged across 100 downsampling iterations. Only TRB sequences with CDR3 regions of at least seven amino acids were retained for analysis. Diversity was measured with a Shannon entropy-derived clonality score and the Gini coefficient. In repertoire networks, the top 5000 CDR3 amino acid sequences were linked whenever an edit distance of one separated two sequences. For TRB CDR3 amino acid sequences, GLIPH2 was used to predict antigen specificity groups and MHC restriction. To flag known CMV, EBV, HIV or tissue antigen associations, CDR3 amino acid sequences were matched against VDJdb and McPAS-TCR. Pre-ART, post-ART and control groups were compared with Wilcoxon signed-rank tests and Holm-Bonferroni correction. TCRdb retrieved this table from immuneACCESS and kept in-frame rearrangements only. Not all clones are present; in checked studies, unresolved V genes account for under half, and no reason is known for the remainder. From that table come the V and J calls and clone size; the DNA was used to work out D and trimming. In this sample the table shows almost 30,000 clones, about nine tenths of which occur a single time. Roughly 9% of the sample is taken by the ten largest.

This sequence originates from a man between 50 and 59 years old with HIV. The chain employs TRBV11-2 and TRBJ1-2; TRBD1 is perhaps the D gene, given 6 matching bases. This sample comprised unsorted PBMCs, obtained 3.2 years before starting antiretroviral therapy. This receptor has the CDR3 CASSPSAGGGSNYGYTF. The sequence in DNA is TGTGCCAGCAGCCCATCCGCCGGAGGGGGTAGCAACTATGGCTACACCTTC.